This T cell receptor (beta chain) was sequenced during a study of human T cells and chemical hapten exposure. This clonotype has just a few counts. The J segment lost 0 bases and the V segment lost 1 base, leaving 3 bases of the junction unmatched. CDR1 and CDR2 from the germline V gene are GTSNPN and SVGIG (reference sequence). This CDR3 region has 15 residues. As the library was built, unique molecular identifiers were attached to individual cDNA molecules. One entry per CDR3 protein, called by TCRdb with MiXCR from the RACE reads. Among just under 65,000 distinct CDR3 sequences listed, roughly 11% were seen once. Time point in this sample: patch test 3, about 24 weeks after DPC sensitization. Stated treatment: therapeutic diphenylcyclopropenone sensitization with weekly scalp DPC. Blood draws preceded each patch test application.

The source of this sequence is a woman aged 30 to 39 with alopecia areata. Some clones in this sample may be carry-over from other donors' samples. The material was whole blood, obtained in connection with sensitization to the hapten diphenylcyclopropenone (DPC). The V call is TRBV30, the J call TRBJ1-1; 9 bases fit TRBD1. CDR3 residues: CAWSAQGALNTEAFF. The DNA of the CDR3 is TGTGCCTGGAGTGCACAGGGGGCACTGAACACTGAAGCTTTCTTT.